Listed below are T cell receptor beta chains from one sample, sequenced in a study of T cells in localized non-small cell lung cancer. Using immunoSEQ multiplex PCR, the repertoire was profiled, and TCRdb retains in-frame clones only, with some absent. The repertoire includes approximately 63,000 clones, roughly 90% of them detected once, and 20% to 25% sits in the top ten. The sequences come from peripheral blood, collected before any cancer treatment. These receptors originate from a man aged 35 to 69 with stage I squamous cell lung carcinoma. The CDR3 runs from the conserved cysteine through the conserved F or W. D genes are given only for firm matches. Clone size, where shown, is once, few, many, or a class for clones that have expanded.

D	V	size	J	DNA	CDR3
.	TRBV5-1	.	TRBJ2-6	TGCGCCAGCAGCTCACATAGGGGCCGACCGGAGGGGGCCAACGTCCTGACTTTC	CASSSHRGRPEGANVLTF
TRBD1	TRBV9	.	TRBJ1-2	TGTGCCAGCAGCGTAGAGGGCAGGGGGGACTATGGCTACACCTTC	CASSVEGRGDYGYTF
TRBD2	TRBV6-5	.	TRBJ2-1	TGTGCCAGCAGTTACCCGGGACTAGCGGGAATCAATGAGCAGTTCTTC	CASSYPGLAGINEQFF
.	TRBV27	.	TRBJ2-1	TGTGCCAGCAGTTTTCTAGGGGAATCCTACAATGAGCAGTTCTTC	CASSFLGESYNEQFF
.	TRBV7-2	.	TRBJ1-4	TGTGCCAGCAGCAGGGTTATCGGGGGTAATGAAAAACTGTTTTTT	CASSRVIGGNEKLFF
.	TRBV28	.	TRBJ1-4	TGTGCCAGTAATAGAAAGGGTACTTCGAATGAAAAACTGTTTTTT	CASNRKGTSNEKLFF
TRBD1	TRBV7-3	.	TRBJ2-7	TGTGCCAGCAACAAACCCCGGACAGGGGCGGACTACGAGCAGTACTTC	CASNKPRTGADYEQYF
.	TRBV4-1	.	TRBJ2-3	TGCGCCAGCAGCTTCAGGGGCGGAAGGGGCACAGATACGCAGTATTTT	CASSFRGGRGTDTQYF
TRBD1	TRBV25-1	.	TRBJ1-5	TGTGCCGGGGACTGGGACAGCAACCTTAGCAATCAGCCCCAGCATTTT	CAGDWDSNLSNQPQHF
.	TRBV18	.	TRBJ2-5	TGTGCCAGCTCACCGGGGTCTCAAGAGACCCAGTACTTC	CASSPGSQETQYF
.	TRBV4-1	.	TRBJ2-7	TGCGCCAGCAGCCAAGATCTTGGGATGAGGAGACAGAGATCCTACGAGCAGTACTTC	CASSQDLGMRRQRSYEQYF
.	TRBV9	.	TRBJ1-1	TGTGCCAGCAGCTCCTTGGCCCTGAACACTGAAGCTTTCTTT	CASSSLALNTEAFF
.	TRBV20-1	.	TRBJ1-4	TGCAGTTCAAGGGCCGCCGAGGGGCTGTTTTTT	CSSRAAEGLFF
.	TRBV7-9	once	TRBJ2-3	TGTGCCAGCAGCTTAGGGACATCGTCTAGCACAGATACGCAGTATTTT	CASSLGTSSSTDTQYF
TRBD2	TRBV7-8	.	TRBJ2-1	TGTGCCAGCAGCTTAGCGCTTTGGGCTAGCGGGACGAATGAGCAGTTCTTC	CASSLALWASGTNEQFF
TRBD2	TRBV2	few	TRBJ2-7	TGTGCCAGCAGTGACGAACTAGCGGGAGGACCTTACGAGCAGTACTTC	CASSDELAGGPYEQYF
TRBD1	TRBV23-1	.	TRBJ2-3	TGCGCCAGCAGACCGGACAGGTCTAGCACAGATACGCAGTATTTT	CASRPDRSSTDTQYF
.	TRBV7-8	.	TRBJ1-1	TGTGCCAGCGCGCCCTACGGGGATAACACTGAAGCTTTCTTT	CASAPYGDNTEAFF
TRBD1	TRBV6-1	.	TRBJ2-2	TGTGCCAGCAGTGAAACAGGGGCCGGGGAGCTGTTTTTT	CASSETGAGELFF
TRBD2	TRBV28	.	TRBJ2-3	TGTGCCAGCAGTCGACGACTAGCGACTCATAGCACAGATACGCAGTATTTT	CASSRRLATHSTDTQYF
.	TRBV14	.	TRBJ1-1	TGTGCCAGCAGCCATTACACTGAAGCTTTCTTT	CASSHYTEAFF
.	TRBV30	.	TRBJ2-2	TGTGCCTGGAGTGTAAGCCACACCGGGGAGCTGTTTTTT	CAWSVSHTGELFF
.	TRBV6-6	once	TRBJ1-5	TGTGCCAGCTTCGGCAGCAATCAGCCCCAGCATTTT	CASFGSNQPQHF
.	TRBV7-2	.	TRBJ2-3	TGTGCCAGCAGCTTAAGGGCGGCTCTACGGGCGGATACGCAGTATTTT	CASSLRAALRADTQYF
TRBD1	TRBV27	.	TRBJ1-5	TGTGCCAGCAGTTCCAGCGGGACAGGGGGCAATCAGCCCCAGCATTTT	CASSSSGTGGNQPQHF
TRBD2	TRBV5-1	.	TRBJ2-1	TGCGCCAGCAGCTCGGGACTAGCGGGGGGGATCTCCTCCTACAATGAGCAGTTCTTC	CASSSGLAGGISSYNEQFF
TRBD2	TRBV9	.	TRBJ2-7	TGTGCCAGCAGCGGAGTGGGACTAGCGGGACAGTACTTC	CASSGVGLAGQYF
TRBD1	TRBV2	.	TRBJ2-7	TGTGCCAGCAGTCGACAGGGGGCTCAGTCCTACGAGCAGTACTTC	CASSRQGAQSYEQYF
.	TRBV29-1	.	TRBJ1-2	TGCAGCGTTTGGGTGAACTATGGCTACACCTTC	CSVWVNYGYTF
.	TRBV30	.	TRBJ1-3	TGTGCCTCCGCCTCCCGGAACCCACCTGGAAACACCATATATTTT	CASASRNPPGNTIYF
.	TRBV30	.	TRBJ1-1	TGTGCCTGGAGTGAAGTTGGGGGGCTGAACACTGAAGCTTTCTTT	CAWSEVGGLNTEAFF
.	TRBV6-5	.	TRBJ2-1	TGTGCCAGCAATGAGGGAAATGAGCAGTTCTTC	CASNEGNEQFF
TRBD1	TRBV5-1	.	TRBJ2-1	TGCGCCAGCAGCTTGGAGGGGGCCGTCTACAATGAGCAGTTCTTC	CASSLEGAVYNEQFF
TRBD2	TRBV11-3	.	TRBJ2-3	TGTGCCAGCAGCTTAGATAGAGGAGCGGGAAGTATGGATACGCAGTATTTT	CASSLDRGAGSMDTQYF
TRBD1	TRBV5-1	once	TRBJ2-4	TGCGCCAGCAGCTTGGCCCTACAGGGGCCGGCCAAAAACATTCAGTACTTC	CASSLALQGPAKNIQYF
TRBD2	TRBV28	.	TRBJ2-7	TGTGCCAGCAGCCCCCCGGGACTAAACGAGCAGTACTTC	CASSPPGLNEQYF
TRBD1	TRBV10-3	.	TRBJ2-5	TGTGCCATCAGTGGAAGACAGGGCCAAGAGACCCAGTACTTC	CAISGRQGQETQYF
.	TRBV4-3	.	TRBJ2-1	TGCGCCAGCAGCCAGAGCCTCAGAGAGAATGAGCAGTTCTTC	CASSQSLRENEQFF